This T cell receptor beta chain appears in the sequencing data of a study of T cell repertoires in cytomegalovirus infection. General observations from the study: Predominance within the ex vivo response was attributable to HLA-C-restricted CMV-specific TCR beta clonotypes.

TCRdb independently ran MiXCR on the reads; one entry per CDR3 protein. The repertoire holds about a million distinct CDR3 sequences, under 40% seen once, with about an eighth in the top ten. Worth noting for this clonotype: Antigen specificity is unknown.

Trimming removed 1 base from V and 4 bases from J, with 11 bases in between. Germline V lookup: CDR1 LNHDA, CDR2 SQIVND (reference sequence). The CDR3 length is 15 residues. The source was cultured CD8+ T cells from PBMCs, collected from culture after CMV antigen stimulation. The V gene is TRBV19, the J gene TRBJ1-5; D is ambiguous. The sequence was collected from a human donor in good health (CMV status not recorded). Some clones in this sample may be carry-over from other donors' samples. The CDR3 protein is CASSIVMAVNQPQHF. Written as DNA, the CDR3 is TGTGCCAGTAGTATAGTGATGGCAGTAAATCAGCCCCAGCATTTT.